This TCR beta chain was obtained from a study of shared clonotypes between healthy human individuals (TCRdb year 2020). In terms of the full investigation: Three men and a couple of women, aged 18 to 49 years, made up the cohort. Different laboratories and diverse techniques were used to prepare libraries and sequence TCR repertoires, to increase sequencing depth and limit assay-specific biases. For each donor, CD4 naive and CD4 memory were each given three plates, CD8 naive was given two plates, and CD8 memory was given one plate. The study deeply sequenced blood TCR repertoires of several healthy adults to estimate repertoire size and the extent of clonotype sharing between individuals. Leukapheresis yielded between about 0.9 and 9.5 billion PBMCs per donor. The research as a whole found: Estimated clonotype richness was generally larger for naive than for memory subsets. Roughly 5% of naive CD4, more than 3% of naive CD8, approximately 2.2% of memory CD4, and over 0.35% of memory CD8 clonotypes were shared across several donors. The genetic and exposure-history diversity represented was limited by the small number of donors. Even with the large sequencing depth, rarefaction of the sorted-subset datasets indicated that sequencing was incomplete. Higher generation probabilities were observed for clonotypes shared by all four sorted-subset donors than for non-shared clonotypes. Sampling was restricted to blood, and TCR repertoires in tissues likely differ from the TCR repertoires found in blood. Pairwise subsampling indicated that sequencing depth was expected to affect the degree of clonotype sharing among donors.

Clipping removes 1 base from V and 7 bases from J, with 3 as the unmatched junction base count. CDR1 and CDR2 were assigned from the germline V gene as SGHVS and FQNEAQ. Measured from the cysteine to the phenylalanine, the CDR3 is 14 residues long. The only DNA kept is the CDR3, 42 bases in frame from the first base. Using the deep immunoSEQ assay, multiplex PCR amplified TCR CDR3 regions from genomic DNA. Extracted genomic DNA from each cell subset was distributed evenly across all wells of several immunoSEQ 96-well plates, and each plate was treated as a replicate. For sorted subsets, approximately 200 ng of genomic DNA, equivalent to 30,000 or so T cell genomes, went into each replicate PCR. The purified libraries were quantified using a Qubit 3.0 fluorometer, sized with a Bioanalyzer 2100, and then quantified again using the KAPA Library Quantification kit. A separate single-read 150-cycle Illumina NextSeq 550 flow cell was used to sequence each immunoSEQ 96-well plate. The original methods were these. Because the immunoSEQ output held only junctional sequences and lacked quality scores, the filtering could not match the filtering applied to full-length reads. To assign V/J genes and CDR3, sequences were annotated using PyIR, a Python wrapper for IgBLAST v1.9, with IMGT germline references. Reads were removed for weak V/J assignments (E-value above 1e-6), missing CDR3, stop codons, out-of-frame junctions, or ambiguous translated residues. V3J clonotypes were defined as sequences sharing an identical inferred V gene, J gene, and CDR3 amino acid sequence. To compute the percentage overlap between repertoires, the number of shared unique clonotypes was divided by the size of the smaller repertoire. Three approaches were used to assess repertoire richness: RTK rarefaction, the Chao1 estimator, and Recon v2.1 estimates of unobserved clonotypes. Generation probabilities were computed with OLGA for all TCRbeta clonotypes obtained by the gDNA method from four donors. As stored in TCRdb, this immuneACCESS dataset retains in-frame rearrangements with V and J assigned. A fraction of the clones does not appear; measured against another copy, unresolved V genes explain less than half of the discrepancy, and the remainder lacks a known reason. V and J calls and clone size are those listed in that table; D and trimming were worked out from the DNA. Within this sample are roughly 500,000 clones, with around 95% of them counted one time only. Around 0.066% of the sample goes to the ten largest clones.

About this clone: Its antigen has not been determined. The record has no base qualities; no much larger clone is one base away.

The donors were healthy, HIV-negative adults who had no recently reported acute infections or vaccinations. Only Caucasian adults living in Nashville, Tennessee, USA were represented among the donors. CD4+ T cells were enriched by magnetic negative selection; naive cells were then positively selected on CD45RA, and the negative fraction formed the memory subset. After blood collection by leukapheresis, PBMCs were isolated using Ficoll-Histopaque density gradient centrifugation and then cryopreserved in the vapor phase of liquid nitrogen. Analytical flow cytometry was used to check the purity and quantity of every magnetically sorted T cell population. Each sorted fraction had its genomic DNA isolated and then quantified by UV absorbance on a Nanodrop 2000c.

The chain is assembled from TRBV7-8 and TRBJ2-1; 8 central bases correspond to TRBD2. This receptor was obtained from a woman aged 25 to 45 in good health. Material: naive CD4+ T cells sorted from blood. The cell subset or site label on this specimen signifies: CD45RA+ positively selected. Read as DNA, the sequence is TGTGCCAGCAGCTTAGGATTAGCGGGGAATGAGCAGTTCTTC. Translated, it gives CASSLGLAGNEQFF.